Each of the 17 T cell receptor beta chains below was sequenced from the same sample in a study of liver allograft versus peripheral blood T cells. Study details: In transplanted livers, T cell receptor repertoires were compared with those found in the recipients' peripheral blood.

TCRdb analysed the reads with MiXCR anew, one entry per CDR3 protein. The table lists 8,000 or so distinct CDR3 sequences, 18% of them singletons. The receptors come from a human patient who had a liver transplant. Part of the T cell pool may stem from the graft donor.

Notes on this clonotype: Since a much larger clone is just one base distant, this may be a read error. J is TRBJ1-5 and V is TRBV30; possible D gene TRBD1, 6 bases. Germline CDR1 GTSNPN, CDR2 SVGIG (reference sequence). Trimming took 2 bases from V and 6 from J, leaving 17 bases between them. The CDR3 consists of 15 residues. The CDR3 sequence is CAWSSSGGAGQPQHF. DNA of the CDR3: TGTGCCTGGAGTTCCTCGGGGGGCGCAGGTCAGCCCCAGCATTTT.

The chain links TRBV28 to TRBJ2-3, with TRBD1 matching 9 bases. Germline loops: CDR1 MDHEN, CDR2 SYDVKM. The CDR3 length is 19 residues. With V trimmed by 6 bases and J by 1 base, 17 bases remained unmatched. In nucleotides, the CDR3 is TGTGCCAGCAGCCCGAGGCTGGGGACAGGGAGTATCGGCACAGATACGCAGTATTTT. Translating gives CASSPRLGTGSIGTDTQYF.

V is TRBV19 and J is TRBJ1-5, with a tentative D call TRBD1 (5 bases). Deletions cut 5 bases from V and 3 bases from J, with 17 bases between. Germline values: CDR1 LNHDA, CDR2 SQIVND (reference sequence). This CDR3 is built from 16 residues. CDR3 in amino acids: CASSPKGAGDNQPQHF. Written as DNA, the CDR3 is TGTGCCAGTAGTCCGAAAGGGGCGGGAGACAATCAGCCCCAGCATTTT.

There are many counts of this clonotype. This rearrangement joins TRBV28 to TRBJ2-1; 9 bases agree with TRBD1. Germline CDR1 is MDHEN and CDR2 is SYDVKM. J lost 5 bases, V lost 3 bases, and 2 bases had no gene match. This CDR3 comprises 14 residues. The CDR3 DNA reads as TGTGCCAGCAGTTTCGGACAGGGGAACAATGAGCAGTTCTTC. Amino acids: CASSFGQGNNEQFF.

This clonotype has ten or more counts. The chain couples TRBV28 to TRBJ2-3; 15 bases are shared with TRBD2. CDR1 is MDHEN, CDR2 SYDVKM, per germline. Trimming cost V 8 bases and J 6 bases; bases outside gene matches: 3. CDR3 length: 14 residues. DNA of the CDR3: TGTGCCAGCGGGACTAGCGGGAGGACTGATACGCAGTATTTT. Its translation is CASGTSGRTDTQYF. Based on the CDR3 plus reference TRBV28 and TRBJ2-3, the full variable domain is DVKVTQSSRYLVKRTGEKVFLECVQDMDHENMFWYRQDPGLGLRLIYFSYDVKMKEKGDIPEGYSVSREKKERFSLILESASTNQTSMYLCASGTSGRTDTQYFGPGTRLTVL.

This clonotype has a handful of counts. The chain is built from TRBV20-1 and TRBJ2-1, with TRBD1 identical over 9 bases. The V gene's germline CDR1 is DFQATT and CDR2 SNEGSKA (reference sequence). V lost 1 base and J lost 4; bases outside the gene matches: 8. The CDR3 runs 16 residues. The CDR3 region has the DNA TGCAGTGCTAGAGTCCGGGACAGGGTGGCGTACAATGAGCAGTTCTTC. As protein: CSARVRDRVAYNEQFF.

This clonotype is medium-sized within its sample. The J gene is TRBJ1-1, the V gene TRBV6-1, with D perhaps matching TRBD1 (5 bases). The V and J ends lost 7 bases and 4 bases respectively, with 19 bases between them. CDR1 is MNHNS, CDR2 SASEGT, per germline. The CDR3 totals 15 residues. The CDR3 protein is CASTPGGAAGTEAFF. The CDR3 bases are TGTGCCAGCACCCCCGGTGGGGCCGCGGGCACTGAAGCTTTCTTT.

This clonotype has a count of ten or more. This chain joins TRBV7-2 and TRBJ2-1, with 8 nucleotides matching TRBD1. Germline trimming cut 5 bases from V and 14 bases from J; bases unmatched to any gene: 8. The CDR3 is 12 amino acids. Germline V gene data show CDR1 as SGHTA and CDR2 as FQGNSA. The CDR3 protein is CASSLNRGDKFF. CDR3 DNA sequence: TGTGCCAGCAGCCTTAACAGGGGGGATAAGTTCTTC.

J is TRBJ1-6 and V is TRBV7-3, with D unresolved. V lost 1 base to trimming and J lost 12 bases, with 10 bases between them. The length of the CDR3 is 13 residues. Germline assignment: CDR1 SGHTA and CDR2 FQGTGA. CDR3 nucleotide sequence: TGTGCCAGCAGCTTAAATGCAGATTTACCCCTCCACTTT. Its translation: CASSLNADLPLHF.

Comment on this clonotype: A much more abundant neighbour one base away suggests this may be a read error. The chain carries TRBV6-5 and TRBJ2-6; D is undetermined. Per germline, CDR1 MNHEY and CDR2 SVGAGI. This CDR3 region has 16 residues. CDR3 nucleotide sequence: TGTGCCAGCAGTTATGAAAGTTTCTCTGGGACCAACGTCCTGACTTTC. It encodes CASSYESFSGTNVLTF.

This clonotype was observed a few times. The rearrangement joins TRBV5-4 to TRBJ1-5, with unresolved D. Germline V gene lookup returns CDR1 SGHNT and CDR2 YYREEE (reference sequence). This CDR3 has 15 residues. V shed 0 bases and J shed 3 bases, with 10 bases lying between them. The CDR3 nucleotides are TGTGCCAGCAGCTTGGAGGTCAAGAACAATCAGCCCCAGCATTTT. The encoded protein is CASSLEVKNNQPQHF.

Sample share makes this clonotype medium-sized. The V and J genes are TRBV13 and TRBJ1-1, with a tentative D call TRBD1 (5 bases). From germline, CDR1 is PRHDT and CDR2 FYEKMQ (reference sequence). The CDR3 spans 17 residues. Trimming left V 2 bases short and J 0 bases short, with 16 bases between. The CDR3 DNA reads TGTGCCAGCAGCTTAAACCCGACGGGGGTCATGAACACTGAAGCTTTCTTT. Translating it yields CASSLNPTGVMNTEAFF.

This clonotype was counted ten times or more. V and J are TRBV27 and TRBJ2-1; 8 positions agree with TRBD2. V was clipped by 9 bases and J by 9 bases; unmatched bases: 16. CDR1 and CDR2 (germline): MNHEY, SMNVEV (reference sequence). The CDR3 loop spans 15 amino acids. The CDR3 is CASGRAGGRTAEQFF. CDR3 bases: TGTGCCAGTGGGAGAGCGGGCGGGAGGACCGCTGAGCAGTTCTTC.

This clonotype is medium-sized by share. The V call is TRBV7-2, the J call TRBJ1-5; 9 bases fit TRBD1. Germline V lookup: CDR1 SGHTA, CDR2 FQGNSA. There are 15 residues in the CDR3. V gave up 1 base and J gave up 4 bases; unmatched junction bases: 2. The CDR3 sequence: CASSLVQGANQPQHF. CDR3 DNA sequence: TGTGCCAGCAGCTTAGTACAGGGGGCGAATCAGCCCCAGCATTTT.

In its sample, this clonotype is medium-sized. The chain joins TRBV18 to TRBJ2-2; 10 nucleotides match TRBD1. V gave up 3 bases and J gave up 4 bases; unmatched junction bases: 2. CDR3 length equals 15 residues. Per germline, CDR1 KGHSH and CDR2 LQKENI. The CDR3 loop is CASSPGTGATGELFF. In DNA form, the CDR3 reads TGTGCCAGCTCACCCGGGACAGGGGCCACCGGGGAGCTGTTTTTT.

In this sample, this clonotype is medium-sized. The rearrangement links TRBV19 to TRBJ1-2; D remains unclear. Deletions cut 9 bases from V and 3 bases from J, with 17 bases between. Germline CDR1 LNHDA, CDR2 SQIVND (reference sequence). The CDR3 is 14 amino acids. DNA for the CDR3: TGTGCCAGCCAAAGGACCTACGTTTACTATGGCTACACCTTC. Residues: CASQRTYVYYGYTF.

V is TRBV5-1 and J is TRBJ1-1; D uncertain. With 1 base removed from V and 0 bases from J, the gap between germline ends came to 10 bases. The CDR3 consists of 15 residues. Germline V gives CDR1 SGHRS, CDR2 YFSETQ. CDR3 in amino acids: CASSLLGVLNTEAFF. The CDR3, as DNA: TGCGCCAGCAGCTTGTTAGGCGTTTTGAACACTGAAGCTTTCTTT.